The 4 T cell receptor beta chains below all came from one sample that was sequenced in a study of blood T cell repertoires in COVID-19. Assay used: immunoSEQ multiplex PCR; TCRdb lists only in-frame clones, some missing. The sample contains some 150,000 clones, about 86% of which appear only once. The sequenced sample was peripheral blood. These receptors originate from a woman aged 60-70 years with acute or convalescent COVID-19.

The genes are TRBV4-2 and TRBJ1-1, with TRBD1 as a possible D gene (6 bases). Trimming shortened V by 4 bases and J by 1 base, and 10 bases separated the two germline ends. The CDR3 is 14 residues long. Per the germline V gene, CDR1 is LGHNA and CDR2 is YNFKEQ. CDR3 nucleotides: TGTGCCAGCAGCCCCGGGGGGCCGAACACTGAAGCTTTCTTT. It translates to CASSPGGPNTEAFF.

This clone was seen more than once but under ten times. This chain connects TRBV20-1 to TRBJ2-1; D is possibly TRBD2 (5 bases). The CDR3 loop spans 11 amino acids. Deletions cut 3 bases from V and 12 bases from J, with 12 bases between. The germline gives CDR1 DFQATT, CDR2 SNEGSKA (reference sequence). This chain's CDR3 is CSASPRVAQFF. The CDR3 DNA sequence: TGCAGTGCTAGTCCGCGGGTGGCGCAGTTCTTC.

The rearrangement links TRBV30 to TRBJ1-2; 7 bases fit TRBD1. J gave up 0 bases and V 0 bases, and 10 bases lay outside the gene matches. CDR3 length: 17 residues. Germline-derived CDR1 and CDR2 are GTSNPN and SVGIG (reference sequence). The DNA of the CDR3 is TGTGCCTGGAGTGTAGGATGGACAGGAGCGACTAACTATGGCTACACCTTC. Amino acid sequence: CAWSVGWTGATNYGYTF.

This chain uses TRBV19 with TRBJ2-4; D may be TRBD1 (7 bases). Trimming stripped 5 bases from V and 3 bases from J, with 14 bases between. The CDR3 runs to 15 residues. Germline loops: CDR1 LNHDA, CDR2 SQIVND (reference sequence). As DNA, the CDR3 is TGTGCCAGTAGTTGGGCAGGGGGGAGCAAAAACATTCAGTACTTC. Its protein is CASSWAGGSKNIQYF.